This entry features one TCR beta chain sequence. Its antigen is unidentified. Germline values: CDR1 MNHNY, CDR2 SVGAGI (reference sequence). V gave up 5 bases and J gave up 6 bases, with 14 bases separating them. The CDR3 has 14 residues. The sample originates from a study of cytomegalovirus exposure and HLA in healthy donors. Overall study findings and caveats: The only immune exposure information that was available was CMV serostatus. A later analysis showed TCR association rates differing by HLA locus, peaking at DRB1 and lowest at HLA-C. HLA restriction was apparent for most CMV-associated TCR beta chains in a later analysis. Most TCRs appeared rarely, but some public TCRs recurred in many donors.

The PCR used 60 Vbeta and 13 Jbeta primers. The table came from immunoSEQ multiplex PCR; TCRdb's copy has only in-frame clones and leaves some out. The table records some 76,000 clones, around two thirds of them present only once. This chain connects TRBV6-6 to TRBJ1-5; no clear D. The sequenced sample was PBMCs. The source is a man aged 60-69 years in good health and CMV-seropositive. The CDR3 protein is CASSPDGRSQPQHF. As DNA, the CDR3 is TGTGCCAGCAGTCCCGACGGAAGGAGTCAGCCCCAGCATTTT.